The 23 T cell receptor beta chains below were found in one sample sequenced in a study of T cells in Graves' hyperthyroidism and ophthalmopathy. Amplified regions were TCR beta CDR3 sequences from RNA transcripts. An initial round of RT-PCR targeting the TCR CDR3 relied on the HTBI primer set. Each CDR3 protein is one row after TCRdb ran MiXCR on the multiplex PCR reads. The sample has roughly 580,000 distinct CDR3 sequences, just over 45% seen once. The sequencing sample was made of peripheral blood or thyroid tissue (not recorded which). All receptors come from a woman aged 18-29 years with Graves' hyperthyroidism.

V and J are TRBV7-2 and TRBJ1-5; the D is unclear. The germline gives CDR1 SGHTA, CDR2 FQGNSA. There are 14 residues in the CDR3. The ends were cut back, 3 bases at V and 3 bases at J, with 9 bases in the middle. The CDR3 region is CASSLGTFNQPQHF. DNA of the CDR3: TGTGCCAGCAGCTTGGGCACCTTCAATCAGCCCCAGCATTTT.

Points on this clonotype: The junction shows a germline mismatch at one end, possibly a read error. The V call is TRBV7-8, the J call TRBJ2-7, with D perhaps TRBD1 or TRBD2 (7 bases each). CDR1 is SGHVS, CDR2 FQNEAQ, per germline. The CDR3 covers 14 residues. The CDR3 loop is CASSRQGGLDEQYF. CDR3 bases: TGCGCCAGCAGCCGGCAGGGGGGGTTAGACGAGCAGTACTTC.

This chain connects TRBV7-3 to TRBJ2-5, with 8 bases lining up with TRBD2. The junction had 11 bases not matched to a gene; V was cut back by 6 bases and J by 5 bases. There are 15 residues in the CDR3. Per germline, CDR1 SGHTA and CDR2 FQGTGA. CDR3 DNA sequence: TGTGCCAGCAGTTCCACGGGACTAGTAGAGGAGACCCAGTACTTC. This codes for CASSSTGLVEETQYF.

This clonotype was observed a handful of times. This chain connects TRBV7-9 to TRBJ1-6; a weak D match, TRBD1 (6 bases). CDR3 length: 15 residues. Trimming stripped 5 bases from V and 3 bases from J, with 11 bases between. Germline V gene sequence: CDR1 SEHNR, CDR2 FQNEAQ (reference sequence). CDR3 in DNA: TGTGCCAGCAGCACCGCAGGGGACTATAATTCACCCCTCCACTTT. This gives the protein CASSTAGDYNSPLHF.

This chain joins TRBV15 and TRBJ1-6, with TRBD1 matching 8 bases. This CDR3 has 17 residues. Trimming cost V 4 bases and J 8 bases; bases outside gene matches: 13. Germline lookup yields CDR1 LNHNV and CDR2 YYDKDF (reference sequence). The CDR3, as DNA: TGTGCCACCAGCAAGAGGACAGGGACAGGCTCTGATTCACCCCTCCACTTT. It codes for CATSKRTGTGSDSPLHF.

This clonotype was counted a single time. The conserved phenylalanine or tryptophan is not found at the CDR3 terminus, so this likely reflects a read error. The limits of the CDR3 on the DNA are not certain, so only TCRdb's listed CDR3 is given. V usage is TRBV2 and J usage is TRBJ1-2. Germline V gene lookup returns CDR1 SNHLY and CDR2 FYNNEI. The length of the CDR3 is 13 amino acids, counting both ends. CDR3: CASSARRPDGCTL.

Details on this clonotype: This sequence may be a read error, since a much larger clone differs from it by one base. The chain combines TRBV2 with TRBJ2-5; no clear D. The germline V and J ends were trimmed by 4 bases and 14 bases, with 5 bases remaining between them. Germline CDR1 reads SNHLY; CDR2 reads FYNNEI. The CDR3 is 8 residues long. The CDR3 nucleotides are TGTGCCAGCAGTGGGGATTACTTC. It codes for CASSGDYF.

The chain carries TRBV5-1 and TRBJ2-2; D gene unclear. Trimming stripped 7 bases from V and 6 bases from J, with 16 bases between. The CDR3 contains 14 residues. Germline-derived CDR1 and CDR2 are SGHRS and YFSETQ. The CDR3 sequence: CASVPSQVPGELFF. Here the CDR3 DNA reads TGCGCCAGCGTCCCGTCCCAGGTCCCCGGGGAGCTGTTTTTT.

The gene calls are TRBV20-1 and TRBJ1-5; the D is unclear. The germline gives CDR1 DFQATT, CDR2 SNEGSKA (reference sequence). V was pared by 0 bases and J by 7 bases, with 16 bases between. There are 15 residues in the CDR3. In nucleotides, the CDR3 is TGCAGTGCTAGAGATCCCGGGGAAGATTGGCAGCCCCAGCATTTT. Its translation is CSARDPGEDWQPQHF.

The chain recombines TRBV29-1 with TRBJ1-5; possibly TRBD1 for D (5 bases). The germline gives CDR1 SQVTM, CDR2 ANQGSEA. The CDR3 contains 17 residues. Between the trimmed V and J ends, which lost 4 bases and 11 bases, there was a span of 30 bases. Written as DNA, the CDR3 is TGCAGCGTTGCCGGGACTAGCGGGAGGGCCAACCAAGAGACCCAGCATTTT. Amino acids: CSVAGTSGRANQETQHF.

The chain couples TRBV7-2 to TRBJ2-6; no reliable D call. Germline V CDR1 and CDR2: SGHTA, FQGNSA. V lost 3 bases and J lost 0, with 6 bases in between. This CDR3 spans 15 amino acids. This CDR3 is CASSLMSSGANVLTF. The CDR3, as DNA: TGTGCCAGCAGCTTGATGAGCTCTGGGGCCAACGTCCTGACTTTC.

J is TRBJ1-1 and V is TRBV7-9, with D perhaps TRBD1 (5 bases). This CDR3 comprises 15 residues. Trimming shortened V by 7 bases and J by 0 bases, and 15 bases separated the two germline ends. Germline V gene data show CDR1 as SEHNR and CDR2 as FQNEAQ (reference sequence). The CDR3 DNA reads as TGTGCCAGCATCACTTACAGGAGCATGAACACTGAAGCTTTCTTT. It specifies CASITYRSMNTEAFF.

This clonotype turned up a few times. The chain links TRBV9 to TRBJ2-7; TRBD2 might be the D (6 bases). This CDR3 comprises 13 residues. Looked up from germline, CDR1 is SGDLS and CDR2 is YYNGEE. Deletions cut 2 bases from V and 7 bases from J, with 13 bases between. CDR3 nucleotides: TGTGCCAGCAGCGTTGCGGGGCTTGGTGAGCAGTACTTC. It is translated as CASSVAGLGEQYF.

In its sample, this clonotype was seen a few times. The V gene is TRBV20-1, the J gene TRBJ1-2, with 7 bases identical to TRBD1. CDR3 size: 14 residues. From germline, CDR1 is DFQATT and CDR2 SNEGSKA (reference sequence). V lost 6 bases and J lost 6; bases outside the gene matches: 13. The chain's CDR3 is CSAQTVQGGDGYTF. The CDR3 region has the DNA TGCAGTGCCCAGACCGTTCAGGGGGGAGATGGCTACACCTTC.

This chain uses TRBV29-1 with TRBJ2-7, with 11 bases matching TRBD2. Looked up from germline, CDR1 is SQVTM and CDR2 is ANQGSEA. The CDR3 covers 15 residues. J gave up 3 bases and V 1 base, and 5 bases lay outside the gene matches. As DNA, the CDR3 is TGCAGCGTTGAAGGACTAGCGGGATCCTACTACGAGCAGTACTTC. Amino acid sequence: CSVEGLAGSYYEQYF.

This chain connects TRBV20-1 to TRBJ2-5; D may be TRBD1 (6 bases). CDR1 and CDR2 (germline): DFQATT, SNEGSKA (reference sequence). The CDR3 spans 15 residues. V was shortened by 0 bases and J by 1 base, with 12 bases between the two germline ends. In DNA form, the CDR3 reads TGCAGTGCTAGAGAGGGGGCGGGTTTCCAAGAGACCCAGTACTTC. Amino acid sequence: CSAREGAGFQETQYF.

The V and J genes are TRBV24-1 and TRBJ1-5; D remains unclear. The V end was cut by 5 bases, the J end by 4 bases, with 11 bases between. The germline V gene has CDR1 KGHDR and CDR2 SFDVKD. This CDR3 contains 14 residues. DNA of the CDR3: TGTGCCACCAGTGGGAGGGCGGGAAATCAGCCCCAGCATTTT. Its translation: CATSGRAGNQPQHF.

This rearrangement joins TRBV2 to TRBJ2-7; maybe TRBD2 (5 bases). There are 14 residues in the CDR3. Trimming left V 4 bases short and J 2 bases short, with 12 bases between. Per the germline V gene, CDR1 is SNHLY and CDR2 is FYNNEI. CDR3 DNA: TGTGCCAGCAGTGCCCGGGGAGACACCTACGAGCAGTACTTC. It codes for CASSARGDTYEQYF.

At least ten counts were recorded for this clonotype. The chain employs TRBV25-1 and TRBJ1-1, with TRBD1 matching over 9 bases. CDR1 is MGHDK, CDR2 SYGVNS, per germline. The V and J ends lost 8 bases and 1 base, in that order; junction bases with no gene match: 14. This CDR3 has 17 amino acids. CDR3 in amino acids: CASSGVGDRVRNTEAFF. For the CDR3, the DNA is TGTGCCAGCTCCGGGGTTGGGGACAGGGTTAGGAACACTGAAGCTTTCTTT.

This clonotype has a handful of counts. The CDR3 spells CASSFTGQGNYGYTF. DNA for the CDR3: TGTGCCAGCAGCTTCACGGGACAGGGTAACTATGGCTACACCTTC. The rearrangement links TRBV7-9 to TRBJ1-2, with 9 positions matching TRBD1. The CDR3 has 15 amino acids. V dropped 3 bases and J dropped 1; count of bases not matched to a gene: 3. Germline-derived CDR1 and CDR2 are SEHNR and FQNEAQ (reference sequence). The complete variable domain, with remaining parts taken from reference TRBV7-9 and TRBJ1-2, reads DTGVSQNPRHKITKRGQNVTFRCDPISEHNRLYWYRQTLGQGPEFLTYFQNEAQLEKSRLLSDRFSAERPKGSFSTLEIQRTEQGDSAMYLCASSFTGQGNYGYTFGSGTRLTVV.

This clonotype was detected many times. This chain links TRBV5-1 with TRBJ2-5, with 14 bases fitting TRBD2. The J segment lost 2 bases and the V segment lost 4 bases, leaving 4 bases of the junction unmatched. This CDR3 contains 16 residues. The germline gives CDR1 SGHRS, CDR2 YFSETQ. Written as DNA, the CDR3 is TGCGCCAGCAGCGAGGGACTAGCGGGAGTACAAGAGACCCAGTACTTC. It yields the protein CASSEGLAGVQETQYF.

The chain uses TRBV7-6 and TRBJ1-5; D is unclear. There are 14 residues in the CDR3. Trimming removed 5 bases at V and 9 bases at J, with 17 bases between. CDR1 SGHVS and CDR2 FNYEAQ come from the germline V gene. In DNA, the CDR3 is TGTGCCAGCAGCCCGGGGAAATATACTGGGCCCCAGCATTTT. It yields the protein CASSPGKYTGPQHF.

This clonotype was seen repeatedly, ten times or more. This chain joins TRBV7-2 and TRBJ1-4, with TRBD1 as a possible D gene (6 bases). CDR3 size: 14 residues. Looked up from germline, CDR1 is SGHTA and CDR2 is FQGNSA. Between the trimmed V and J ends, which lost 4 bases and 8 bases, there was a span of 14 bases. In nucleotides, the CDR3 is TGTGCCAGCAGCTCGACAGGCTTGGGGGAAAAACTGTTTTTT. This encodes CASSSTGLGEKLFF. Filled out from reference TRBV7-2 and TRBJ1-4, the complete variable domain reads GAGVSQSPSNKVTEKGKDVELRCDPISGHTALYWYRQSLGQGLEFLIYFQGNSAPDKSGLPSDRFSAERTGGSVSTLTIQRTQQEDSAVYLCASSSTGLGEKLFFGSGTQLSVL.